This TCR beta chain was sequenced during a study of CXCR3-negative and CXCR3-positive naive CD8 T cells. Overall study results and limits: Naive CXCR3-positive cells had TRB CDR3s more hydrophobic than those of CXCR3-negative naive cells.

All TRB cDNA libraries came from 5' RACE performed with UMI labels. Following a re-call of the 5' RACE reads, TCRdb has one entry per CDR3 protein and lacks DNA. The sample includes about 63,000 distinct CDR3 sequences. To note about this clonotype: Its antigen remains unidentified.

The sequenced sample was naive CXCR3+ CD8+ T cells from blood. As to subset: CD45RO-CCR7+CD27+CD95- naive CD8+ T cells expressing CXCR3 (TNR3+). The sequence derives from a human donor in good health. Some clones in this sample may be carry-over from other donors' samples.

CDR3 sequence: CASSFSGRQYEQYF. V gene TRBV27 combines with J gene TRBJ2-7; TCRdb picks TRBD1, but there is no DNA to check that call. This CDR3 region has 14 residues. Germline loops: CDR1 MNHEY, CDR2 SMNVEV (reference sequence).